This TCR beta chain emerged from a study of OX40 agonist ivuxolimab in advanced cancers. Study conclusions and caveats: Both blood CD4+ and CD8+ T cells showed clonal growth by week 6 at 0.1 to 3.0 mg/kg. CD8+ T cells (on average) carried more expanded clones than CD4+ T cells.

Systemic immunosuppression or a history of autoimmune disease excluded patients. Sampling of blood occurred at baseline, cycle 4 day 1, and cycle 7 day 1. V lost 0 bases and J 9 bases, leaving 3 bases between the germline ends. The CDR3 extends over 11 amino acids. Germline assignment: CDR1 SGHNT and CDR2 YENEEA. Clones were sequenced by immunoSEQ multiplex PCR, and TCRdb holds only the in-frame ones, with some missing. The data hold under 100,000 clones, with 75% to 90% observed a single time. As to this clone: What it binds is unknown.

The clonotype originates from an adult with an advanced solid tumor such as melanoma, head and neck, liver or kidney cancer. The specimen comprised CD4+ or CD8+ T cells sorted from blood, sampled in a trial of the OX40 agonist ivuxolimab. The genes are TRBV11-3 and TRBJ2-1, with D hard to call. For the CDR3, the DNA is TGTGCCAGCAGCTTAGAGGCTGAGCAGTTCTTC. As protein: CASSLEAEQFF. The variable domain in full, with the rest retrieved from reference TRBV11-3 and TRBJ2-1, is EAGVVQSPRYKIIEKKQPVAFWCNPISGHNTLYWYLQNLGQGPELLIRYENEEAVDDSQLPKDRFSAERLKGVDSTLKIQPAELGDSAVYLCASSLEAEQFFGPGTRLTVL.